These 31 T cell receptor beta chains share one sample of origin, sequenced in a study of blood T cell repertoires in COVID-19. The method was immunoSEQ multiplex PCR; TCRdb's version includes in-frame clones alone and lacks a portion of them. The table has under 150,000 clones, approximately 92% seen once. Input material: peripheral blood. The source of these receptors is a woman aged 60 to 75 with active COVID-19.

The chain uses TRBV5-1 and TRBJ2-7; D may be TRBD1 (5 bases). Germline loops: CDR1 SGHRS, CDR2 YFSETQ. V dropped 4 bases and J dropped 3 bases, with 23 bases sitting between them. The CDR3 covers 17 residues. This CDR3 is CASSPRVTTLLGYEQYF. CDR3 sequence (DNA): TGCGCCAGCAGCCCCAGGGTTACTACCCTCCTAGGCTACGAGCAGTACTTC.

The chain recombines TRBV15 with TRBJ2-5; 7 nucleotides align to TRBD2. The CDR3 contains 15 residues. The J segment lost 4 bases and the V segment lost 3 bases, leaving 8 bases of the junction unmatched. The germline V gene has CDR1 LNHNV and CDR2 YYDKDF (reference sequence). The CDR3 sequence is CATSRPQLAGETQYF. CDR3 sequence (DNA): TGTGCCACCAGCAGGCCTCAGTTAGCGGGAGAGACCCAGTACTTC.

V usage is TRBV6-5 and J usage is TRBJ2-7, with 8 nucleotides matching TRBD2. The CDR3 is 14 residues long. Trimming at V came to 8 bases and at J to 3 bases, leaving 9 bases not matched to a gene. Germline CDR1 reads MNHEY; CDR2 reads SVGAGI. The CDR3 sequence is CASYSRGGLYEQYF. The CDR3 DNA reads as TGTGCCAGCTATTCTCGGGGGGGACTCTACGAGCAGTACTTC.

The gene calls are TRBV5-8 and TRBJ1-2; 8 bases align to TRBD1. J was trimmed by 8 bases and V by 5 bases; bases with no gene match: 8. CDR3 length: 13 amino acids. Germline CDR1 and CDR2: SGHTS and YDEGEE. CDR3 amino acids: CASRLVTGEGYTF. CDR3 in DNA: TGTGCCAGCAGACTAGTGACAGGGGAAGGCTACACCTTC.

The V and J genes are TRBV10-3 and TRBJ2-2; D is unclear. The CDR3 runs 13 residues. Trimming removed 1 base from V and 5 bases from J, with 5 bases in between. From germline, CDR1 is ENHRY and CDR2 SYGVKD. In DNA, the CDR3 is TGTGCCATCAGTGAGTACAAGACCGGGGAGCTGTTTTTT. Its protein is CAISEYKTGELFF.

This sequence joins TRBV21-1 and TRBJ2-3; TRBD2, as called in the table, went unchecked against the DNA. TRBV21-1 is an annotated pseudogene. This CDR3 has 15 amino acids. The CDR3 DNA reads TGTGCCAGCAGCAAAGATAAGCGGTGCACAGATACGCAGTATTTT. Translating gives CASSKDKRCTDTQYF.

The genes are TRBV3-1 (or the pseudogene TRBV3-2) and TRBJ2-3; 10 bases are a match to TRBD2. Germline loops: CDR1 LGHDT, CDR2 YNNKEL (reference sequence). This CDR3 contains 18 residues. Trimming took 3 bases from V and 1 from J; bases not matched to a gene: 10. Here the CDR3 reads CASSHGLLAGFGTDTQYF. DNA for the CDR3: TGTGCCAGCAGCCATGGCTTACTAGCGGGGTTCGGCACAGATACGCAGTATTTT.

V usage is TRBV11-2 and J usage is TRBJ2-1; maybe TRBD1 (5 bases). CDR3 size: 16 residues. Trimming stripped 3 bases from V and 0 bases from J, with 12 bases between. The germline gives CDR1 SGHAT, CDR2 FQNNGV. CDR3 protein: CASSLPPRGSYNEQFF. The CDR3 DNA reads TGTGCCAGCAGCTTGCCCCCTAGGGGCTCCTACAATGAGCAGTTCTTC.

The V and J genes are TRBV7-8 and TRBJ1-1; D is ambiguous. This CDR3 contains 14 residues. V was trimmed by 5 bases and J by 3 bases, leaving 13 bases between them. Germline loops: CDR1 SGHVS, CDR2 FQNEAQ. CDR3 residues: CASSPTRVDTEAFF. The DNA for the CDR3 is TGTGCCAGCAGCCCAACTCGGGTTGACACTGAAGCTTTCTTT.

The sample holds one count of this clone. V gene TRBV5-1 combines with J gene TRBJ2-2; TRBD1 is a possible D gene (6 bases). Trimming pared 2 bases from V and 0 bases from J, leaving 14 bases between. The CDR3 is 17 residues long. Germline V CDR1 and CDR2: SGHRS, YFSETQ. The CDR3 region is CASSFSRQASNTGELFF. The CDR3 nucleotides read TGCGCCAGCAGCTTCTCTCGACAGGCCTCGAACACCGGGGAGCTGTTTTTT. Complete variable domain (other parts from reference TRBV5-1 and TRBJ2-2): KAGVTQTPRYLIKTRGQQVTLSCSPISGHRSVSWYQQTPGQGLQFLFEYFSETQRNKGNFPGRFSGRQFSNSRSEMNVSTLELGDSALYLCASSFSRQASNTGELFFGEGSRLTVL.

The gene calls are TRBV29-1 and TRBJ2-7, with 7 bases lining up with TRBD2. J was trimmed by 5 bases and V by 3 bases; bases with no gene match: 7. There are 13 residues in the CDR3. Germline CDR1 is SQVTM and CDR2 is ANQGSEA. The CDR3: CSVDVSGPHEQYF. In DNA, the CDR3 is TGCAGCGTTGACGTTAGCGGGCCGCACGAGCAGTACTTC.

The chain has TRBV15 and TRBJ1-6; 8 nucleotides agree with TRBD1. CDR1 and CDR2 (germline): LNHNV, YYDKDF (reference sequence). This CDR3 is built from 17 residues. CDR3 nucleotides: TGTGACTTTGATGGGGACAGGTCAAGCTCCTATAATTCACCCCTCCACTTT. Protein sequence: CDFDGDRSSSYNSPLHF.

This clone was observed a handful of times. The chain joins TRBV7-9 to TRBJ2-2; D is uncertain. CDR1 and CDR2 (germline): SEHNR, FQNEAQ (reference sequence). V was trimmed by 5 bases and J by 4 bases, leaving 14 bases between them. There are 15 residues in the CDR3. CDR3 residues: CASSPTGSFTGELFF. CDR3 DNA sequence: TGTGCCAGCAGCCCGACCGGGTCTTTCACCGGGGAGCTGTTTTTT.

The genes are TRBV28 and TRBJ2-7, with D perhaps TRBD2 (6 bases). This CDR3 comprises 16 residues. Trimming stripped 3 bases from V and 1 base from J, with 16 bases between. The germline V gene has CDR1 MDHEN and CDR2 SYDVKM. The CDR3 DNA is TGTGCCAGCAGTTTTCTAGGAGGGCTAGCGTCCTACGAGCAGTACTTC. Protein product: CASSFLGGLASYEQYF.

This chain joins TRBV30 and TRBJ1-5; TRBD1 matches 7 bases. The CDR3 is made up of 14 amino acids. The ends lost 5 bases at V and 7 bases at J; junction bases unmatched: 11. Germline V gene lookup returns CDR1 GTSNPN and CDR2 SVGIG (reference sequence). The CDR3 coding sequence is TGTGCCTGGTCCCTCGGACAGGTAGGACAGCCCCAGCATTTT. Its translation is CAWSLGQVGQPQHF.

The CDR3 DNA is TGTGCCAGCAGGCGGGTACGAGGGAACACCGGGGAGCTGTTTTTT. Its translation is CASRRVRGNTGELFF. V is TRBV2 and J is TRBJ2-2; D is possibly TRBD2 (5 bases). The germline CDR1 and CDR2 sequences are SNHLY and FYNNEI. The CDR3 spans 15 residues. V was shortened by 6 bases and J by 1 base, with 12 bases between the two germline ends.

This chain joins TRBV7-2 and TRBJ1-6; possibly TRBD1 for D (6 bases). The length of the CDR3 is 14 residues. Germline V gene sequence: CDR1 SGHTA, CDR2 FQGNSA. Trimming left V 5 bases short and J 8 bases short, with 13 bases between. CDR3 region: CASSPPDRDSPLHF. CDR3 DNA sequence: TGTGCCAGCAGCCCGCCGGACAGAGATTCACCCCTCCACTTT.

This chain links TRBV27 with TRBJ2-4, with D perhaps matching TRBD1 (6 bases). This CDR3 has 16 residues. Germline CDR1 and CDR2: MNHEY and SMNVEV (reference sequence). The ends were cut back, 5 bases at V and 2 bases at J, with 16 bases in the middle. The CDR3 region is CASSERTEFPKNIQYF. The CDR3 DNA is TGTGCCAGCAGTGAGAGGACAGAATTTCCCAAAAACATTCAGTACTTC.

V usage is TRBV15 and J usage is TRBJ2-1; maybe TRBD2 (7 bases). This CDR3 spans 15 amino acids. V was clipped by 0 bases and J by 4 bases, with 10 bases between them. The germline V gene encodes CDR1 LNHNV and CDR2 YYDKDF (reference sequence). CDR3 protein: CATSRDRGGYNEQFF. The DNA of the CDR3 is TGTGCCACCAGCAGAGATAGGGGGGGTTACAATGAGCAGTTCTTC. Full variable domain (missing parts from reference TRBV15 and TRBJ2-1): DAMVIQNPRYQVTQFGKPVTLSCSQTLNHNVMYWYQQKSSQAPKLLFHYYDKDFNNEADTPDNFQSRRPNTSFCFLDIRSPGLGDTAMYLCATSRDRGGYNEQFFGPGTRLTVL.

This clone was seen only once. The V call is TRBV9, the J call TRBJ1-1, with D possibly being TRBD1 (5 bases). The CDR3 covers 15 residues. In germline, CDR1 is SGDLS, CDR2 YYNGEE. V was cut by 3 bases and J by 4 bases, with 16 bases left in between. The CDR3 DNA reads as TGTGCCAGCAGCGAAACCCCGGGGGGGACCACTGAAGCTTTCTTT. Protein sequence: CASSETPGGTTEAFF. Together with reference TRBV9 and TRBJ1-1, the CDR3 gives the full variable domain: DSGVTQTPKHLITATGQRVTLRCSPRSGDLSVYWYQQSLDQGLQFLIQYYNGEERAKGNILERFSAQQFPDLHSELNLSSLELGDSALYFCASSETPGGTTEAFFGQGTRLTVV.

The V and J genes are TRBV19 and TRBJ2-3; 10 bases line up with TRBD2. From germline, CDR1 is LNHDA and CDR2 SQIVND (reference sequence). The CDR3 is made up of 15 amino acids. V shed 8 bases and J 2 bases; nucleotides not matched to a gene: 7. The CDR3 loop is CASRAGGPPTDTQYF. CDR3 bases: TGTGCCAGTCGAGCGGGAGGGCCCCCCACAGATACGCAGTATTTT.

The rearrangement joins TRBV11-2 to TRBJ2-3, with D perhaps matching TRBD1 (5 bases). V lost 5 bases and J 4 bases, leaving 10 bases between the germline ends. Germline CDR1 is SGHAT and CDR2 is FQNNGV. The CDR3 runs to 13 residues. This chain's CDR3 is CASSLIGADTQYF. CDR3 nucleotide sequence: TGTGCCAGCAGCCTAATAGGGGCAGATACGCAGTATTTT.

The chain's CDR3 is CASSLALQGEQFF. CDR3 nucleotide sequence: TGTGCCAGCAGCTTAGCCCTACAGGGTGAGCAGTTCTTC. The gene calls are TRBV11-2 and TRBJ2-1, with D perhaps matching TRBD1 (6 bases). CDR1 SGHAT and CDR2 FQNNGV come from the germline V gene. The V and J ends lost 1 base and 9 bases respectively, with 10 bases between them. The CDR3 loop spans 13 amino acids.

This clone has a single count. The chain is built from TRBV7-2 and TRBJ2-7; D is perhaps TRBD2 (6 bases). This CDR3 comprises 14 residues. V was trimmed by 4 bases and J by 0 bases, leaving 10 bases between them. CDR1 is SGHTA, CDR2 FQGNSA, per germline. CDR3 sequence (DNA): TGTGCCAGCAGCTCTAGCGCGAACTCCTACGAGCAGTACTTC. As protein: CASSSSANSYEQYF.

The V call is TRBV5-1, the J call TRBJ2-1; 8 nucleotides agree with TRBD1. The CDR3 is 14 amino acids. The V gene's germline CDR1 is SGHRS and CDR2 YFSETQ. V lost 2 bases to trimming and J lost 5 bases; unmatched junction nucleotides: 3. The CDR3 nucleotides are TGCGCCAGCAGCTTAGGGACAGGAAACAATGAGCAGTTCTTC. Encoded protein: CASSLGTGNNEQFF.

The chain combines TRBV12-2 with TRBJ2-1; TRBD2 is the table's D call, not checked against the DNA. TRBV12-2 is classified as a pseudogene. The CDR3 has 10 residues. The CDR3, as DNA: TGTGCAAGTTGTCGGGCGGGCAAGTTCTTC. Translation gives CASCRAGKFF.

J is TRBJ2-1 and V is TRBV4-3; 7 bases agree with TRBD1. Looked up from germline, CDR1 is LGHNA and CDR2 is YSLEER. Trimming at V came to 4 bases and at J to 2 bases, leaving 5 bases not matched to a gene. The CDR3 is made up of 15 amino acids. The CDR3 sequence: CASSLQGNPYNEQFF. CDR3 bases: TGCGCCAGCAGCCTACAGGGGAACCCCTACAATGAGCAGTTCTTC.

The chain is built from TRBV27 and TRBJ1-4; TRBD1 aligns across 8 bases. The CDR3 length is 16 residues. CDR1 MNHEY and CDR2 SMNVEV come from the germline V gene (reference sequence). The V segment lost 5 bases and the J segment 0 bases; nucleotides outside the gene matches: 5. CDR3 protein: CASSRDRTATNEKLFF. CDR3 DNA sequence: TGTGCCAGCAGTAGGGACAGGACTGCAACTAATGAAAAACTGTTTTTT.

The rearrangement joins TRBV28 to TRBJ1-1, with D unresolved. Germline V gives CDR1 MDHEN, CDR2 SYDVKM. Trimming left V 2 bases short and J 1 base short, with 11 bases between. The CDR3 consists of 15 residues. This chain's CDR3 is CASSLLIGSNTEAFF. CDR3 DNA sequence: TGTGCCAGCAGTTTACTCATCGGTTCGAACACTGAAGCTTTCTTT.

V gene TRBV7-2 combines with J gene TRBJ1-6, with TRBD1 matching 7 bases. The trim removed 5 bases at V and 10 bases at J, leaving 8 bases unmatched. The CDR3 runs to 14 residues. Germline V gene lookup returns CDR1 SGHTA and CDR2 FQGNSA. Here the CDR3 DNA reads TGTGCCAGCAGCCCGGGACAGCTTTCCTCACCCCTCCACTTT. As protein: CASSPGQLSSPLHF.

This clone was counted once. The genes are TRBV28 and TRBJ1-1, with 12 bases fitting TRBD1. The germline V gene has CDR1 MDHEN and CDR2 SYDVKM. The trim removed 7 bases at V and 10 bases at J, leaving 19 bases unmatched. CDR3 length: 17 amino acids. The CDR3 DNA follows: TGTGCCAGCACCCTACCCGGGACAGGGGGCGAAAACATAGGAGCTTTCTTT. It yields the protein CASTLPGTGGENIGAFF.